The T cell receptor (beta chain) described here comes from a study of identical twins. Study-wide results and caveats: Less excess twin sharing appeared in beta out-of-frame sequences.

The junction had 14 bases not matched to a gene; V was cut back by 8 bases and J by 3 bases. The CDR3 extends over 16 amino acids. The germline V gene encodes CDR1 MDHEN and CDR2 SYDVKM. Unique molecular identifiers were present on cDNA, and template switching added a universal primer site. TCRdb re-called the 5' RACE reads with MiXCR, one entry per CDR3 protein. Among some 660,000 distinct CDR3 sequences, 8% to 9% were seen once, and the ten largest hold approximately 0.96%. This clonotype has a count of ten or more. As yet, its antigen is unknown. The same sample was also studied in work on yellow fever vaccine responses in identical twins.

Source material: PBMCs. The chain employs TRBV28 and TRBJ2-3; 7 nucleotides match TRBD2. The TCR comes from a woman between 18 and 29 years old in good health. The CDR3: CASPPNRDYSTDTQYF. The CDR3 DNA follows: TGTGCCAGCCCCCCCAACCGGGACTACAGTACAGATACGCAGTATTTT. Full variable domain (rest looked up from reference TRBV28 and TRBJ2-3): DVKVTQSSRYLVKRTGEKVFLECVQDMDHENMFWYRQDPGLGLRLIYFSYDVKMKEKGDIPEGYSVSREKKERFSLILESASTNQTSMYLCASPPNRDYSTDTQYFGPGTRLTVL.